The clone carrying this TCR beta chain came up a few times. The sample is drawn from a study of T cells after posttransplantation cyclophosphamide. Treatment was busulfan-fludarabine conditioning, a marrow graft, and cyclophosphamide on days +3 and +4. The V gene's germline CDR1 is SGHTA and CDR2 FQGTGA. V was shortened by 3 bases and J by 0 bases, with 9 bases between the two germline ends. This CDR3 has 14 amino acids. Sequencing was performed with immunoSEQ multiplex PCR; in TCRdb, only in-frame clones are kept and a portion is missing. The data list 5,500 to 7,500 clones, none observed once; around half falls to the top ten.

The source is a male patient in his fifties who received an allogeneic stem cell transplant from an unrelated donor, was CMV-positive, and had acute GVHD only. The graft donor may have contributed some T cells. The V and J genes are TRBV7-3 and TRBJ2-7; D might be TRBD1 (5 bases). The starting material was PBMCs, obtained after allogeneic stem cell transplant with posttransplant cyclophosphamide. As DNA, the CDR3 is TGTGCCAGCAGCTTGGGAACAGGCTCCTACGAGCAGTACTTC. This gives the protein CASSLGTGSYEQYF. Together with reference TRBV7-3 and TRBJ2-7, the CDR3 gives the full variable domain: GAGVSQTPSNKVTEKGKYVELRCDPISGHTALYWYRQSLGQGPEFLIYFQGTGAADDSGLPNDRFFAVRPEGSVSTLKIQRTERGDSAVYLCASSLGTGSYEQYFGPGTRLTVT.